The clone carrying this T cell receptor (beta chain) was counted many times. Template material for amplifying TCR beta CDR3 regions consisted of RNA transcripts. First-round RT-PCR of the TCR CDR3 relied on the HTBI primer set. TCRdb reanalysed the multiplex PCR reads using MiXCR and keeps one entry per CDR3 protein. The sample records a few hundred thousand distinct CDR3 sequences, about 15% being singletons. These data come from a study of T cells in Graves' hyperthyroidism and ophthalmopathy. Study-level information: It was at initial diagnosis, before any treatment, that peripheral blood was collected.

Trimming removed 0 bases from V and 4 bases from J, with 7 bases in between. The CDR3 loop spans 13 amino acids. Germline V lookup: CDR1 SGHRS, CDR2 YFSETQ. For Graves' hyperthyroidism to be stable, ophthalmopathy could not progress within 18 months. Patients aged 18 to 65 had newly diagnosed hyperthyroidism that had lasted under 2 months. Patients having uncontrolled infection, another autoimmune disease, pregnancy or lactation were not included. Sequenced input: blood. This sequence was found in a woman aged 25 to 45 with Graves' hyperthyroidism. This sequence joins TRBV5-1 and TRBJ1-2; no clear D. CDR3 amino acids: CASSLEAPYGYTF. The CDR3 DNA follows: TGCGCCAGCAGCTTGGAGGCCCCCTATGGCTACACCTTC.